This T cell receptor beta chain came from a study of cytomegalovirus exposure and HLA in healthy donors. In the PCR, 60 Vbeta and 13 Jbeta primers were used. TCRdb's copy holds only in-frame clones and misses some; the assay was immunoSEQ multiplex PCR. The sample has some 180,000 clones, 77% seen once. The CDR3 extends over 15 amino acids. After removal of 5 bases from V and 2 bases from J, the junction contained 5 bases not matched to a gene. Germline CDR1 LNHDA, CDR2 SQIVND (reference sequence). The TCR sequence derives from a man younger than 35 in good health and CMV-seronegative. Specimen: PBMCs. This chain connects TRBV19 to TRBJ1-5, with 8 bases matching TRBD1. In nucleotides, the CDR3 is TGTGCCAGTAGTCCGGACAGGGAAGGCAATCAGCCCCAGCATTTT. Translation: CASSPDREGNQPQHF. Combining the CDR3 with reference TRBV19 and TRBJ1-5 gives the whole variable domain DGGITQSPKYLFRKEGQNVTLSCEQNLNHDAMYWYRQDPGQGLRLIYYSQIVNDFQKGDIAEGYSVSREKKESFPLTVTSAQKNPTAFYLCASSPDREGNQPQHFGDGTRLSIL.